The T cell receptor (beta chain) described here comes from a study of cytomegalovirus exposure and HLA in healthy donors. General study points: In all likelihood, a cluster of highly shared sequence variants was a sequencing artifact.

V dropped 2 bases and J dropped 3 bases, with 12 bases sitting between them. CDR3 length equals 15 residues. Germline CDR1 and CDR2: SGHRS and YFSETQ. As to this clone: The antigen remains unidentified.

PCR primers comprised 60 Vbeta and 13 Jbeta primers. The table came from immunoSEQ multiplex PCR; TCRdb's copy has only in-frame clones and leaves some out. This table holds about 98,000 clones, under 85% found once. The chain recombines TRBV5-1 with TRBJ1-5; D is unresolved. The sequence was collected from a man between 18 and 29 years old in good health and CMV-seropositive. Sequencing used PBMCs. The CDR3 DNA reads as TGCGCCAGCAGCTTCGACGGAGAGTCCAATCAGCCCCAGCATTTT. Its translation: CASSFDGESNQPQHF.